The 24 T cell receptor beta chains below were found in one sample sequenced in a study of blood T cell repertoires in COVID-19. Method: immunoSEQ multiplex PCR; TCRdb's copy keeps in-frame clones and lacks some. In the table there are about 64,000 clones, approximately 90% of which are singletons. The sequenced material came from peripheral blood. Receptors were obtained from a human donor in a cohort sampled during active COVID-19.

The V call is TRBV10-3, the J call TRBJ2-1; 7 bases agree with TRBD2. The germline CDR1 and CDR2 sequences are ENHRY and SYGVKD. Trimming at V came to 4 bases and at J to 0 bases, leaving 9 bases not matched to a gene. The CDR3 sequence is 17 residues long. CDR3 residues: CAISAPTSSSSYNEQFF. As DNA, the CDR3 is TGTGCCATCAGTGCCCCGACTAGCTCGAGCTCCTACAATGAGCAGTTCTTC.

The V gene is TRBV7-2, the J gene TRBJ2-2; TRBD1 agrees at 7 bases. Per the germline V gene, CDR1 is SGHTA and CDR2 is FQGNSA. J lost 4 bases, V lost 4 bases, and 15 bases had no gene match. The CDR3 spans 18 residues. In DNA, the CDR3 is TGTGCCAGCAGCTCATCGAGGGACAGAGCCCTCATCACCGGGGAGCTGTTTTTT. It codes for CASSSSRDRALITGELFF.

The chain links TRBV7-2 to TRBJ2-7; TRBD2 matches at 11 bases. Germline V gene lookup returns CDR1 SGHTA and CDR2 FQGNSA. Trimming took 3 bases from V and 5 from J; bases not matched to a gene: 6. The CDR3 spans 15 residues. The CDR3 loop reads CASSFTSGSFDEQYF. CDR3 coding DNA: TGTGCCAGCAGCTTTACTAGCGGGAGTTTCGACGAGCAGTACTTC.

The chain uses TRBV18 and TRBJ1-5; D is unresolved. The CDR3 is made up of 14 amino acids. Germline CDR1 KGHSH, CDR2 LQKENI. Trimming stripped 2 bases from V and 2 bases from J, with 7 bases between. CDR3 amino acids: CASSPGLGNQPQHF. For the CDR3, the DNA is TGTGCCAGCTCACCAGGGCTTGGCAATCAGCCCCAGCATTTT.

The gene calls are TRBV24-1 and TRBJ2-5, with TRBD2 as a possible D gene (5 bases). Germline V CDR1 and CDR2: KGHDR, SFDVKD. Trimming stripped 1 base from V and 0 bases from J, with 8 bases between. The CDR3 is made up of 15 amino acids. The CDR3 coding sequence is TGTGCCACCAGTGATTTAGCGGCAGACCAAGAGACCCAGTACTTC. This translates into CATSDLAADQETQYF.

The V call is TRBV28, the J call TRBJ1-4, with D uncertain. V was trimmed by 11 bases and J by 4 bases, leaving 23 bases between them. Germline values: CDR1 MDHEN, CDR2 SYDVKM. The CDR3 covers 16 residues. CDR3 in amino acids: CAASKHWRGSNEKLFF. CDR3 nucleotide sequence: TGTGCCGCCAGCAAACATTGGAGAGGTAGTAATGAAAAACTGTTTTTT.

The V gene is TRBV28, the J gene TRBJ1-1; D unclear. CDR3 length equals 14 residues. V lost 5 bases and J lost 4, with 14 bases in between. The germline V gene has CDR1 MDHEN and CDR2 SYDVKM. CDR3 nucleotide sequence: TGTGCCAGCAGTACACATCGACTTCGCACTGAAGCTTTCTTT. Protein sequence: CASSTHRLRTEAFF.

DNA of the CDR3: TGTGCCAGCACCATACAGGGGACAGATACGCAGTATTTT. Its protein product is CASTIQGTDTQYF. The rearrangement links TRBV11-3 to TRBJ2-3; 7 bases fit TRBD1. Trimming at V came to 7 bases and at J to 3 bases, leaving 4 bases not matched to a gene. In germline, CDR1 is SGHNT, CDR2 YENEEA. This CDR3 has 13 amino acids.

Only one count was recorded for this clone. The chain carries TRBV2 and TRBJ2-5, with TRBD1 matching over 7 bases. Germline V gene data show CDR1 as SNHLY and CDR2 as FYNNEI. The CDR3 extends over 14 amino acids. Trimming took 6 bases from V and 4 from J; bases not matched to a gene: 8. CDR3 sequence (DNA): TGTGCCAGCAGAGCGAAGACAGGGAGAGAGACCCAGTACTTC. Translation gives CASRAKTGRETQYF.

The chain recombines TRBV28 with TRBJ1-1, with TRBD1 identical over 10 bases. CDR3 length equals 15 residues. Germline loops: CDR1 MDHEN, CDR2 SYDVKM. V lost 4 bases to trimming and J lost 0 bases; unmatched junction nucleotides: 2. CDR3 loop: CASSWGTGVNTEAFF. The CDR3 nucleotides read TGTGCCAGCAGTTGGGGGACAGGGGTGAACACTGAAGCTTTCTTT. The variable domain in full, completed from reference TRBV28 and TRBJ1-1, reads DVKVTQSSRYLVKRTGEKVFLECVQDMDHENMFWYRQDPGLGLRLIYFSYDVKMKEKGDIPEGYSVSREKKERFSLILESASTNQTSMYLCASSWGTGVNTEAFFGQGTRLTVV.

J is TRBJ2-5 and V is TRBV10-3; D uncertain. Trimming took 0 bases from V and 5 from J, leaving 4 bases between them. Per germline, CDR1 ENHRY and CDR2 SYGVKD. The CDR3 extends over 12 amino acids. The CDR3 sequence: CAISESGETQYF. The DNA of the CDR3 is TGTGCCATCAGTGAGTCTGGCGAGACCCAGTACTTC.

This clone appeared a single time. The V and J genes are TRBV11-2 and TRBJ2-7; 7 nucleotides line up with TRBD2. The CDR3 length is 17 residues. J was trimmed by 1 base and V by 0 bases; bases with no gene match: 9. The germline gives CDR1 SGHAT, CDR2 FQNNGV. This CDR3 reads CASSLDLGTSASYEQYF. The CDR3 nucleotides read TGTGCCAGCAGCTTAGATCTAGGAACTAGCGCTTCCTACGAGCAGTACTTC. The complete variable domain, with remaining parts taken from reference TRBV11-2 and TRBJ2-7, reads EAGVAQSPRYKIIEKRQSVAFWCNPISGHATLYWYQQILGQGPKLLIQFQNNGVVDDSQLPKDRFSAERLKGVDSTLKIQPAKLEDSAVYLCASSLDLGTSASYEQYFGPGTRLTVT.

This CDR3 reads CASSSGLAGGNEQFF. The CDR3 DNA is TGTGCCAGCAGCTCGGGACTAGCGGGAGGGAATGAGCAGTTCTTC. This chain joins TRBV5-4 and TRBJ2-1; the match to TRBD2 covers 16 bases. The J segment lost 7 bases and the V segment lost 3 bases, leaving 1 base of the junction unmatched. The CDR3 is 15 residues long. CDR1 SGHNT and CDR2 YYREEE come from the germline V gene (reference sequence).

The CDR3 region is CASSFNDRVETQYF. The CDR3, as DNA: TGTGCCAGCAGCTTCAACGACAGGGTTGAGACCCAGTACTTC. The chain is built from TRBV7-9 and TRBJ2-5; 7 bases line up with TRBD1. The CDR3 totals 14 residues. Trimming took 3 bases from V and 5 from J; bases not matched to a gene: 6. CDR1 and CDR2 (germline): SEHNR, FQNEAQ (reference sequence).

The chain employs TRBV5-1 and TRBJ1-3; 9 bases are shared with TRBD1. This CDR3 has 14 residues. V gave up 6 bases and J gave up 6 bases; unmatched junction bases: 7. Looked up from germline, CDR1 is SGHRS and CDR2 is YFSETQ. DNA of the CDR3: TGCGCCAGCACCCCAGGGACAGGGTTAAACACCATATATTTT. Encoded protein: CASTPGTGLNTIYF.

V is TRBV18 and J is TRBJ1-1; 11 bases are a match to TRBD1. With V trimmed by 6 bases and J by 6 bases, 12 bases remained unmatched. This CDR3 contains 16 residues. Germline CDR1 KGHSH, CDR2 LQKENI. This chain's CDR3 is CASSDRDRGIRAEAFF. The CDR3 DNA is TGTGCCAGCTCTGACCGGGACAGGGGGATTAGGGCTGAAGCTTTCTTT.

CDR3 nucleotides: TGTGCCACCAGTGATCGAACGACCCGGGGGACAGATACGCAGTATTTT. This encodes CATSDRTTRGTDTQYF. The chain has TRBV24-1 and TRBJ2-3; D is possibly TRBD2 (6 bases). CDR3 size: 16 residues. V was shortened by 3 bases and J by 3 bases, with 15 bases between the two germline ends. Germline CDR1 reads KGHDR; CDR2 reads SFDVKD.

The chain recombines TRBV11-2 with TRBJ2-7; TRBD1 aligns across 10 bases. The CDR3 loop spans 14 amino acids. Germline V gene lookup returns CDR1 SGHAT and CDR2 FQNNGV. Germline trimming cut 3 bases from V and 2 bases from J; bases unmatched to any gene: 1. The CDR3: CASSLDRGAYEQYF. The CDR3 region has the DNA TGTGCCAGCAGCTTGGACAGGGGGGCCTACGAGCAGTACTTC.

This chain links TRBV9 with TRBJ2-7; 9 nucleotides agree with TRBD2. The germline V gene has CDR1 SGDLS and CDR2 YYNGEE. Losses at the gene ends were 0 bases for V and 4 bases for J; bases not matched to a gene: 2. There are 14 residues in the CDR3. The CDR3 nucleotides are TGTGCCAGCAGCGTAGGAACTAGCGGGTACGAGCAGTACTTC. It encodes CASSVGTSGYEQYF.

This chain connects TRBV19 to TRBJ2-7; D is possibly TRBD2 (5 bases). Germline V gene sequence: CDR1 LNHDA, CDR2 SQIVND (reference sequence). V lost 1 base and J lost 3, with 13 bases in between. CDR3 length: 15 residues. The CDR3 sequence is CASSIAEAGIYEQYF. CDR3 DNA: TGTGCCAGTAGTATAGCGGAGGCAGGAATCTACGAGCAGTACTTC.

This clone has a single count. The V gene is TRBV29-1, the J gene TRBJ2-1, with D possibly TRBD2 on 6 matching bases. Trimming removed 4 bases at V and 12 bases at J, with 25 bases between. The germline CDR1 and CDR2 sequences are SQVTM and ANQGSEA. CDR3 length equals 15 residues. CDR3 nucleotide sequence: TGCAGCGTTGTAAATTTCGGACTACCCACTAGGGGGCAGTTCTTC. Its protein product is CSVVNFGLPTRGQFF.

The chain employs TRBV20-1 and TRBJ2-5, with 11 bases aligning to TRBD2. Germline loops: CDR1 DFQATT, CDR2 SNEGSKA (reference sequence). The CDR3 spans 14 residues. Trimming at V came to 3 bases and at J to 5 bases, leaving 5 bases not matched to a gene. CDR3 residues: CSASISGRGETQYF. In nucleotides, the CDR3 is TGCAGTGCTAGTATTAGCGGGAGGGGGGAGACCCAGTACTTC.

The J gene is TRBJ2-1, the V gene TRBV4-2; TRBD2 might be the D (6 bases). Germline V gives CDR1 LGHNA, CDR2 YNFKEQ. The V end was cut by 2 bases, the J end by 4 bases, with 21 bases between. This CDR3 region has 18 residues. CDR3: CASSQNSLFTSRYNEQFF. CDR3 nucleotides: TGTGCCAGCAGCCAAAATAGTTTATTCACTAGCAGATACAATGAGCAGTTCTTC.

V gene TRBV28 combines with J gene TRBJ1-2; maybe TRBD1 (6 bases). The CDR3 runs to 15 residues. Trimming pared 6 bases from V and 8 bases from J, leaving 22 bases between. From germline, CDR1 is MDHEN and CDR2 SYDVKM. The CDR3 reads CASSRSRGGLRGYTF. The CDR3 nucleotides read TGTGCCAGCAGCCGCTCAAGGGGGGGACTAAGAGGCTACACCTTC.